This T cell receptor (beta chain) originates from a study of identical twins. Study findings and constraints: For cord blood, abundant beta clonotypes had fewer insertions, unlike memory repertoires, which showed none.

To note about this clonotype: The antigen is unknown.

In TCRdb, the 5' RACE reads were re-called with MiXCR into one record per CDR3 protein. The profile shows about 920,000 distinct CDR3 sequences, about 12% of them singletons. J was trimmed by 5 bases and V by 4 bases; bases with no gene match: 13. The CDR3 loop spans 17 amino acids. CDR1 LGHDT and CDR2 YNNKEL come from the germline V gene (reference sequence). These records were also assigned to another study, of yellow fever vaccine responses in identical twins.

Input material: PBMCs. This chain joins TRBV3-1 and TRBJ2-1, with 8 bases lining up with TRBD1. The sequence derives from a woman aged 18-29 years in good health. CDR3 amino acids: CASSPASGGGLDNEQFF. In DNA form, the CDR3 reads TGTGCCAGCAGCCCGGCCTCAGGGGGCGGTTTAGACAATGAGCAGTTCTTC.